This T cell receptor beta chain was sequenced in a study of blood T cell repertoires in COVID-19. Study-level information: Italy, Spain and the United States were the sources of the convalescent and acute COVID-19 samples.

V was clipped by 5 bases and J by 0 bases; unmatched bases: 20. The germline CDR1 and CDR2 sequences are MDHEN and SYDVKM. The CDR3 spans 21 residues. Original analysis: Reference gene primer amplification gave nucleated cell count estimates. The method was immunoSEQ multiplex PCR; TCRdb's version includes in-frame clones alone and lacks a portion of them. V and J calls and clone size are as listed in that table; D and trimming were resolved from the DNA. This table has roughly 380,000 clones, about 88% appearing once. Cohorts were based on clinical histories the participants reported. The source material was PBMCs or T cells enriched from blood (not recorded which). This TCR derives from a woman in her twenties or thirties who had been exposed to COVID-19. The chain uses TRBV28 and TRBJ1-3; TRBD1 agrees at 9 bases. The CDR3 region has the DNA TGTGCCAGCAGTCTTACCTCGCACAGGGGGCGCCTAAATCGCTCTGGAAACACCATATATTTT. This sequence encodes CASSLTSHRGRLNRSGNTIYF.